These T cell receptor beta chains were read from a single sample in a study of cytomegalovirus exposure and HLA in healthy donors. Profiled with immunoSEQ multiplex PCR; TCRdb holds only in-frame clones, not every one. The repertoire consists of about 120,000 clones, with around 10% occurring once and the leading ten covering 3% to 3.5%. Sequenced input: PBMCs. The source of these receptors is a man younger than 40 in good health and CMV-seronegative. The CDR3 runs from the conserved cysteine through the conserved F or W. D genes are given only for firm matches. The size entry is marked missing in some rows and otherwise reads once, few, many or a size class.

J | size | V | D | DNA | CDR3
TRBJ1-5 | . | TRBV27 | . | TGTGCCAGCAGTTTAGAATACGAGGTGGGCAATCAGCCCCAGCATTTT | CASSLEYEVGNQPQHF
TRBJ2-3 | . | TRBV5-1 | TRBD2 | TGCGCCAGCAGCTTGGCCGGACTAGGCGGGGCAGATACGCAGTATTTT | CASSLAGLGGADTQYF
TRBJ2-7 | . | TRBV11-2 | TRBD2 | TGTGCCAGCAGCCTAGGGACTAGCGGGGCCTACGAGCAGTACTTC | CASSLGTSGAYEQYF
TRBJ1-1 | . | TRBV10-3 | . | TGTGCCATCAGTGAGCCGGAGCGGGCCACTGAAGCTTTCTTT | CAISEPERATEAFF
TRBJ2-7 | few | TRBV7-2 | . | TGTGCCAGCAGCTTAGATTGGGACACCGTCCTCCACTTC | CASSLDWDTVLHF
TRBJ1-4 | few | TRBV28 | . | TGTGCCAGCAGGGGGGGAGACGCAACTAATGAAAAACTGTTTTTT | CASRGGDATNEKLFF
TRBJ2-1 | . | TRBV30 | . | TGTGCCTGGAGTGTAGAAGCTAGTATCCATGAGCAGTTCTTC | CAWSVEASIHEQFF
TRBJ2-3 | few | TRBV11-2 | TRBD2 | TGTGCCAGCAGCTCGGTAATAGCGGGAGGGCGAGATACGCAGTATTTT | CASSSVIAGGRDTQYF
TRBJ2-7 | . | TRBV7-3 | TRBD1 | TGTGCCAGCAGCCCACGACAGGGGGTTTACGAGCAGTACTTC | CASSPRQGVYEQYF
TRBJ2-7 | . | TRBV20-1 | TRBD1 | TGCAGTGCGAGGACAGGTTACGAGCAGTACTTC | CSARTGYEQYF
TRBJ2-1 | few | TRBV30 | . | TGTGCCTGGAGTTTGACCCCTCGGAGTGAGCAGTTCTTC | CAWSLTPRSEQFF
TRBJ1-2 | . | TRBV7-8 | . | TGTGCCAGCAGCTTAAGTCAGGGGCTCGGCTACACCTTC | CASSLSQGLGYTF
TRBJ2-7 | . | TRBV30 | . | TGTGCCTGGAGCCGGTTCAATCCACGCAACGAGCAGTACTTC | CAWSRFNPRNEQYF
TRBJ1-5 | . | TRBV7-8 | TRBD1 | TGTGCCAGCAGCTTGGACAGGGATCAGCCCCAGCATTTT | CASSLDRDQPQHF
TRBJ2-1 | . | TRBV28 | . | TGTGCCAGCAGTTTAGAGGTCAGGAGGAATTACAATGAGCAGTTCTTC | CASSLEVRRNYNEQFF
TRBJ2-7 | few | TRBV30 | TRBD2 | TGTGCCTGGAGTTTGGTAGCGGGAATCTACGAGCAGTACTTC | CAWSLVAGIYEQYF
TRBJ2-7 | . | TRBV5-4 | TRBD2 | TGTGCCAGCAGCTCGGGACTAGCGGGCGAGCAGTACTTC | CASSSGLAGEQYF
TRBJ1-5 | . | TRBV2 | . | TGTGCCAGCAGTGAAGCCGGACTGACGGGTGGGCCCCAGCATTTT | CASSEAGLTGGPQHF
TRBJ2-3 | . | TRBV6-1 | TRBD2 | TGTGCCAGCAGTGACCCTAAGCGGGAGGGCGGAGATACGCAGTATTTT | CASSDPKREGGDTQYF
TRBJ1-5 | . | TRBV30 | . | TGTGCCTGGAGTGTAAACTCCGCTAGCAATCAGCCCCAGCATTTT | CAWSVNSASNQPQHF
TRBJ1-4 | . | TRBV6-1 | TRBD1 | TGTGCCAGCAGTGCCGGGACAGGGGTTGAAAAACTGTTTTTT | CASSAGTGVEKLFF
TRBJ2-1 | few | TRBV5-5 | . | TGTGCCAGCAGCTTGGGGGGGGACTTTGGATACAATGAGCAGTTCTTC | CASSLGGDFGYNEQFF